The sequence of this T cell receptor (beta chain) was determined in a study of shared clonotypes between healthy human individuals. The data were produced by immunoSEQ multiplex PCR, yet TCRdb's version contains in-frame clones alone and is incomplete. The sample has about 2.3 million clones; 90% to 95% are singletons. This TCR was recovered from a man aged 18 to 30 in good health. Some clones in this sample may be carry-over from other donors' samples. Sequenced: naive CD4+ T cells from PBMCs. Subset denoted: CD45RA+ positively selected.

The CDR3 nucleotides are TGTGCCAGCAGCCCCAACACAGATACGCAGTATTTT. Translating gives CASSPNTDTQYF. V usage is TRBV7-9 and J usage is TRBJ2-3; D call uncertain. CDR1 is SEHNR and CDR2 is FQNEAQ in the germline V gene (reference sequence). V was cut by 5 bases and J by 2 bases, with 5 bases left in between. The CDR3 contains 12 residues.